This section outlines one TCR beta chain sequence together with its context. Measured with immunoSEQ multiplex PCR; TCRdb has only the in-frame clones, and not every one. The sample consists of 35,000 to 40,000 clones, roughly four fifths of them appearing once. The CDR3 spans 14 residues. Germline V gene lookup returns CDR1 SGHNT and CDR2 YENEEA. V was cut by 0 bases and J by 3 bases, with 9 bases left in between. The data were taken from a study of preoperative IRX-2 immunotherapy in early breast cancer. This sample's treatment: preoperative locoregional IRX-2 cytokine immunotherapy. Samples came from a phase Ib trial of preoperative locoregional IRX-2 cytokine immunotherapy.

The chain recombines TRBV11-3 with TRBJ2-7; D is unresolved. The source material was lymph node tissue, sampled after IRX-2 immunotherapy. This sequence originates from a human donor with breast cancer. The CDR3 here is CASSLDRLVYEQYF. The CDR3 DNA follows: TGTGCCAGCAGCTTAGATCGCCTCGTCTACGAGCAGTACTTC.